A selection of T cell receptor beta chains follows, all from one sample in a study of blood T cell repertoires in COVID-19. The table came from immunoSEQ multiplex PCR; TCRdb's copy has only in-frame clones and leaves some out. The table records a few hundred thousand clones, approximately 81% of them present only once. The specimen was PBMCs or T cells enriched from blood (not recorded which). All receptors derive from a woman in her forties or fifties who had recovered from COVID-19. CDR3s include the opening cysteine and the closing phenylalanine or tryptophan. The D gene is left open where the match is weak. Rows may omit the clone size; those that give it use once, few, many or a size class.

TRBD2	TRBV6-1	TRBJ2-5	.	TGTGCCAGCAGTGAATGGCGGGGGGGCGGAGAGACCCAGTACTTC	CASSEWRGGGETQYF
.	TRBV28	TRBJ1-1	.	TGTGCCAGCAGGTCTTGGGGGCCGGTCACTGAAGCTTTCTTT	CASRSWGPVTEAFF
TRBD2	TRBV5-1	TRBJ2-2	.	TGCGCCAGCAGCAAGGACAGAGGGTGGGCTAGCGGGAGAGGCGCCGGGGAGCTGTTTTTT	CASSKDRGWASGRGAGELFF
.	TRBV7-9	TRBJ2-2	.	TGTGCCAGCAGCCTCGGGATCGGCACCGGGGAGCTGTTTTTT	CASSLGIGTGELFF
.	TRBV11-3	TRBJ1-3	.	TGTGCCAGCAGCTTTTCAGGGGATGGAAACACCATATATTTT	CASSFSGDGNTIYF
.	TRBV9	TRBJ2-7	.	TGTGCCAGCAGCCCCTTCAACTTAGGGGCCCAGCGCTACGAGCAGTACTTC	CASSPFNLGAQRYEQYF
TRBD1	TRBV28	TRBJ2-7	.	TGTGCCAGCAGTCTACTAGGACAGGTCTCCTACGAGCAGTACTTC	CASSLLGQVSYEQYF
TRBD1	TRBV30	TRBJ2-1	.	TGTGCCTGGAGCGCCGCTCCCGGGACAGGGCACAATGAGCAGTTCTTC	CAWSAAPGTGHNEQFF
.	TRBV6-4	TRBJ2-5	.	TGTGCCAGCAGTGAACGAGGGAAAGGGCCCCGATCCCAGTACTTC	CASSERGKGPRSQYF
TRBD2	TRBV18	TRBJ2-5	.	TGTGCCAGCTCACCGGCGGGGGTCGAAGAGACCCAGTACTTC	CASSPAGVEETQYF
.	TRBV5-4	TRBJ1-6	.	TGTGCCAGCAGCTTTTTTAGGGGGTCACCCCTCCACTTT	CASSFFRGSPLHF
TRBD1	TRBV7-8	TRBJ1-5	few	TGTGCCAGCAGCCGGGGGGGACAGCAGCCCCAGCATTTT	CASSRGGQQPQHF
TRBD1	TRBV5-6	TRBJ1-5	.	TGTGCCAGCAGCATCACAGGGGGCTGGGGCAATCAGCCCCAGCATTTT	CASSITGGWGNQPQHF
.	TRBV6-6	TRBJ1-1	.	TGTGCCAGCAGTTATCTCGAGGGAGGGGGAAAAGCTTTCTTT	CASSYLEGGGKAFF
.	TRBV7-9	TRBJ1-1	.	TGTGCCAGCAGCTTAGGGGCAGCCACTGAAGCTTTCTTT	CASSLGAATEAFF
.	TRBV6-1	TRBJ1-2	.	TGTGCCAGCAGTGACCGGGCGCAGGGGTTGGGCTATGGCTACACCTTC	CASSDRAQGLGYGYTF
.	TRBV9	TRBJ2-1	.	TGTGCCAGCAGCGTAGGTTCCGGACAATCCTACAATGAGCAGTTCTTC	CASSVGSGQSYNEQFF
.	TRBV7-8	TRBJ1-1	.	TGTGCCAGCAGCTTAGGTTCCCAGGGAAACACTGAAGCTTTCTTT	CASSLGSQGNTEAFF
.	TRBV6-5	TRBJ1-3	.	TGTGCCAGCAGTTTAAGGAGAACTGGAAACACCATATATTTT	CASSLRRTGNTIYF
.	TRBV5-1	TRBJ2-3	few	TGCGCCAGCAGCTTGTTGCCAGGAACAGATACGCAGTATTTT	CASSLLPGTDTQYF
.	TRBV19	TRBJ2-5	.	TGTGCCAGTAGTTCTACAGACCAAGAGACCCAGTACTTC	CASSSTDQETQYF
.	TRBV4-3	TRBJ1-2	few	TGCGCCAGCAGCCAATCGCCAGGGGAGGGATATGGCTACACCTTC	CASSQSPGEGYGYTF
.	TRBV7-9	TRBJ2-5	.	TGTGCCAGCAGCACAGGACAGGGAGGGGAGACCCAGTACTTC	CASSTGQGGETQYF
.	TRBV11-3	TRBJ2-3	once	TGTGCCAGCAGCTTAGATAGCCATACGCAGTATTTT	CASSLDSHTQYF
TRBD1	TRBV5-4	TRBJ2-7	.	TGTGCCAGCAGTTTCACAGGGGCCGTTTCCTACGAGCAGTACTTC	CASSFTGAVSYEQYF
TRBD2	TRBV15	TRBJ2-1	.	TGTGCCACCAGCAGAGATTCGGCTAGCGGGGGAAATGAGCAGTTCTTC	CATSRDSASGGNEQFF
.	TRBV30	TRBJ2-7	once	TGTGCCTGGAGCGGGGGTTCGGCGCGGGGGCTTACCTACGAGCAGTACTTC	CAWSGGSARGLTYEQYF
.	TRBV6-2/TRBV6-3	TRBJ2-7	.	TGTGCCAGCAGTTACCCCCGGACAACTTTCACCGAGCAGTACTTC	CASSYPRTTFTEQYF
.	TRBV5-1	TRBJ2-1	.	TGCGCCAGCAGCTTTAGAGACAATGAGCAGTTCTTC	CASSFRDNEQFF
.	TRBV6-5	TRBJ1-4	.	TGTGCCAGCAGGAAAACAGGGCCAACTAATGAAAAACTGTTTTTT	CASRKTGPTNEKLFF